This TCR beta chain was obtained from a study of cytomegalovirus exposure and HLA in healthy donors (dated 2017 in TCRdb). Background for the entire study: In an earlier analysis of several hundred of the donors, 276 Gb of sequence data and roughly 100 million unique TCR beta sequences from roughly 200 million T cells were reported. To predict cytomegalovirus infection status, the study brought together high-throughput TCR immunosequencing, statistical association of individual TCRs with disease status, and machine learning. The T cell repertoires of under 700 subjects were profiled by immunosequencing and related to cytomegalovirus serostatus. The aim of the study was to test whether cataloging public T cell receptors could identify signatures of past pathogen exposure. Of the 300 to 400 genotyped donors, 65% to 90% fell in the genetic ancestry cluster associated with self-reported Caucasian donors. In addition to the first cohort of around 670 subjects, a separate validation cohort of about 120 different subjects was used. A later genetic analysis used genome-wide SNP genotypes for about 60% of the roughly 670 donors, treating that subset as a discovery cohort. Among roughly 400 genotyped donors of the cohort, an average of around 250,000 unique TCR beta nucleotide sequences was sequenced per donor, of which about 19% were non-productive. About 320 gigabases of sequencing data and approximately 84 million unique TCR sequences were included in an early release covering around 650 HLA-typed donors. To decide whether each TCR beta V gene segment behaved as functional or pseudogenic, an earlier analysis of some 600 of the donors relied on high-throughput TCR beta sequencing. Donor age, sex, ethnicity and CMV serostatus were compiled together with the repertoire data. Both class I and class II loci were covered by HLA typing, at four-digit resolution. In the later analysis, no new phenotypic data were used to find candidate immune exposures; instead, reliance was placed on TCR beta sequences and their occurrence across donors. The number of donors typed differed by locus, with 629-630 for A, B, C, DRB1 and DQB1, approximately 500 for DQA1, 600 to 610 for DPA1, and some 450 for DPB1. Because of strong linkage in the cohort, roughly five DR-DQ haplotypes were treated as single units for association and clustering. In a later analysis, previously published TCR beta repertoires from fewer than 750 donors were re-analyzed and high-resolution HLA genotyping was added so that TCR occurrence patterns could be studied. All discovery cohort repertoires had been generated using a single sequencing platform. What the work shows at the level of the full study, not this receptor alone: According to a later genetic analysis, donors in an Asian-associated ancestry cluster had fewer N-insertions in productive TCRs than the approximately 700-donor mean. A later analysis found that TCR association rates varied across HLA loci, with DRB1 alleles showing the most associated TCRs and HLA-C alleles the fewest. Because counts were too low, fewer than 20 rarely observed V segments, including chromosome 9 orphons, were excluded from the earlier analysis of roughly 580 of the donors. Correlated functional status among segregating V segments might be attributable to linkage disequilibrium, but an unknown experimental factor could not be ruled out. In a later analysis, around 17,000 TCR beta sequences were associated with specific HLA alleles at a false discovery rate of 0.05. Several of the top co-occurrence clusters appeared to be linked to parvovirus B19, influenza, CMV and Epstein-Barr virus, according to a later analysis. The cohort was sequenced for TCR beta chains only, and without alpha or paired-chain data the features that could be detected were limited. V-gene and J-gene trimming of TCR beta chains was associated with a missense DCLRE1C variant in a later genetic analysis, and the association was replicated in an independent cohort. Cytomegalovirus status was reported to be diagnosed by the classifier with high specificity and sensitivity in both the original and validation cohorts. In a later analysis, most CMV-associated TCR beta chains were found to appear HLA-restricted, with HLA associations seemingly driven largely by CMV exposure. The study listed 150 to 200 TCR beta chains as associated with cytomegalovirus. CMV serostatus was the only immune exposure information available for the cohort. Most TCR sequences were seen in very few donors, while some public TCRs were found in many individuals. According to the authors, the approach could potentially be generalized to other disease states and immunological phenotypes. A further reported finding was that TCR beta sequences accurately predicted the HLA-A and HLA-B alleles for most subjects in the first cohort. In a later analysis, HLA-associated TCR beta chains showed more clonal expansion and lower generation probabilities than non-associated chains that were equally common. Because HLA typing was unavailable for some donors at each locus, only the typed subset was used in association tests. The sequencing pipeline was judged likely to have produced a cluster of highly shared sequence variants as a technical artifact. Strong co-occurrence of HLA alleles, especially DR and DQ, made assigning TCR associations to individual alleles difficult. Roughly uniform sequencing depth across donors was assumed in presence/absence analyses, although this assumption may not hold. The 87-base-pair reads could not distinguish some IMGT-functional V segments, including TRBV6-2 and TRBV6-3, so those segments were excluded. Three of the identified cytomegalovirus-associated TCR beta chains were confirmed in vitro to be specific for cytomegalovirus antigens. In an earlier analysis of 587 of the donors, most TCR beta V segments appeared in productive rearrangements about 87% or about 30% of the time, broadly matching IMGT annotations.

According to the germline V gene, CDR1 reads ENHRY and CDR2 reads SYGVKD. V is reduced by 0 bases and J by 0 bases, leaving a spacing of 9 bases between them. CDR3 length: 16 amino acids, cysteine to phenylalanine. Solely the CDR3 DNA is kept, with 48 bases framed from the first base. As to this clone: There is no known antigen for this receptor. No much larger clone exists at a distance of one base, and base qualities are not known.

The cohort comprised approximately 700 healthy bone marrow donors. All cohort members were sampled while nominally healthy, although unrecorded immune exposures were likely present. The donor tested CMV seropositive and was one of the 289 seropositive cohort members. A peripheral blood sample was collected from each donor, and TCR beta sequencing was performed on peripheral blood mononuclear cells. The Qiagen DNeasy Blood Extraction Kit was used to extract genomic DNA from the blood cell samples. The library was produced with the immunoSEQ multiplex PCR assay. A mixture of 60 forward primers for TCR Vbeta segments and 13 reverse primers for TCR Jbeta segments was used in the multiplex PCR. The CDR3 region of rearranged TCR beta genes was amplified from genomic DNA with a multiplex PCR assay. Amplified TCR beta libraries were sequenced as 87-base-pair reads on the Illumina HiSeq System. In the source study's methods: In a later analysis, 80 million or so unique TCR beta chains were counted across the roughly 610 repertoires, and some 10 million of these chains were shared by at least two donors. Raw reads were error-corrected and collapsed into unique sequences with a nearest-neighbor algorithm that merged closely related sequences to remove PCR and sequencing errors. CDR3 sequences were aligned to IMGT reference sequences to assign V, D and J gene segments. For a sequence to be retained, at least a six-nucleotide match to both a V gene segment and a J gene segment was required. A rearrangement counted as productive if the CDR3 had no stop codons and remained in frame with V and J, and every other rearrangement counted as non-productive. CDR3 was defined according to IMGT convention as the region running from the second conserved V-encoded cysteine to the conserved J-encoded phenylalanine. The earlier analysis of 500 to 750 of the donors excluded any sequence lacking an unambiguous match to a single V gene segment. In an earlier analysis of about 590 of the donors, a V segment was called functional when productive rearrangements were above 56.7%, and segregating when the standard deviation between donors exceeded 5%. To diagnose cytomegalovirus status from the catalog of TCR beta chain sequences, a statistical classification framework was built. In a later analysis, V and J genes were assigned by comparing TCR nucleotide sequences against IMGT/GENE-DB human TR gene sequences. The TCRdist pipeline was used in a later analysis to assign CDR3 sequences and most-parsimonious VDJ recombination scenarios. In a later analysis, every TCR beta chain was defined by the combination of its CDR3 amino acid sequence and its V-gene family, and reads without a unique V-gene family were dropped. As a way to deal with suspected cross-contamination and a sequencing artifact, a later analysis dropped more than 500 nucleotide sequences that were highly shared and had low generation probability. In a later analysis, a clonal expansion index was calculated for each public chain from normalized within-repertoire ranks of inferred template counts. In a later analysis, generation probabilities were computed using a VDJ recombination model fitted to out-of-frame rearrangements, and the results were checked against IGoR. In a later analysis, hypergeometric tests were used to score TCR-TCR, TCR-HLA and TCR-CMV co-occurrence, with a repertoire-size bias correction applied to TCR pairs. False discovery rates were estimated in a later analysis by permuting HLA or CMV assignments 20 times. In a later analysis, co-occurring TCRs were grouped using DBSCAN, and TCRdist sequence similarity was added for clustering within HLA-allele-positive subsets. Co-occurrence clustering excluded repertoires with fewer than 30,000 or more than 120,000 public chains, plus five with anomalous nucleotide sharing. This immuneACCESS table, as held by TCRdb, lists in-frame sequences with V and J called but not all clones. Of the missing ones, under half trace to an unresolved V gene in checked studies; the others have no known cause. The V and J calls and clone size are taken from that table; D and trimming were inferred from the DNA. This sample holds fewer than 150,000 clones; roughly 80% were observed only once. The ten largest account for 2.7% of the sample.

The sequence joins TRBV10-3 to TRBJ2-1; the D gene remains uncertain. The sequenced sample was PBMCs. The receptor comes from a woman aged 40 to 50 in good health and CMV-seropositive. The CDR3 corresponds to CAISESGGSSYNEQFF. The DNA sequence is TGTGCCATCAGTGAGTCAGGCGGCTCCTCCTACAATGAGCAGTTCTTC.